What follows is one T cell receptor (beta chain) and its context. Its specificity is unknown. Germline-derived CDR1 and CDR2 are LNHNV and YYDKDF (reference sequence). V lost 0 bases, J lost 0 bases, and 14 bases lay in between. The CDR3 loop spans 17 amino acids. Clones were sequenced by immunoSEQ multiplex PCR, and TCRdb holds only the in-frame ones, with some missing. The data show about 160,000 clones, about nine tenths seen once. The record originates from a study of T cell responses to AZD1222 COVID-19 vaccine. The study's findings and limits: Just a handful of people given AZD1222 tested seropositive at baseline. Clonal diversity was possibly underestimated; the donors were predominantly white British and more often female.

This sequence joins TRBV15 and TRBJ1-1, with D maybe TRBD1 (5 bases). Specimen: peripheral blood, collected on day 0 of AZD1222 vaccination. The receptor's source is an adult in good health. This chain's CDR3 is CATSRDSRTPMNTEAFF. For the CDR3, the DNA is TGTGCCACCAGCAGAGATTCGAGGACACCTATGAACACTGAAGCTTTCTTT.